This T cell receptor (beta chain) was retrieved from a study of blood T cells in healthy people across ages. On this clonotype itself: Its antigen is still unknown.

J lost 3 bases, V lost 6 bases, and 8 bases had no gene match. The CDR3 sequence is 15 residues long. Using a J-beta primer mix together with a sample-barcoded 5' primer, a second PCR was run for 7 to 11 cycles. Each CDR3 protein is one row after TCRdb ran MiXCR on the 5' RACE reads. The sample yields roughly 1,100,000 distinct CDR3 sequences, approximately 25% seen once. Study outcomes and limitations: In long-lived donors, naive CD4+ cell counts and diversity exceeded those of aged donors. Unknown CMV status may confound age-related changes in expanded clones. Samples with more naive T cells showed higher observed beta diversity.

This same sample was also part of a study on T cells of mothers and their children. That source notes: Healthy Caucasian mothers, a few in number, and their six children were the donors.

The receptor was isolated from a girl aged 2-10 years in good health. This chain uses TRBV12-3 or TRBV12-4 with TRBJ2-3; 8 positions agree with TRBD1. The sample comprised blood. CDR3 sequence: CASSQKTGATDTQYF. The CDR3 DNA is TGTGCCAGCAGCCAAAAGACAGGGGCGACAGATACGCAGTATTTT.